The 2 T cell receptor beta chains below come from one sample, sequenced in a study of T cell responses to AZD1222 COVID-19 vaccine. TCRdb's table, derived via immunoSEQ multiplex PCR, lists solely in-frame clones and lacks some. The repertoire consists of 90,000 to 95,000 clones, with around 93% occurring once and the leading ten covering around 8%. Sequences were derived from peripheral blood, sampled on day 0 of AZD1222 vaccination. The origin of the receptors is an adult in good health.

The chain joins TRBV19 to TRBJ1-5, with TRBD1 matching over 8 bases. The CDR3 consists of 17 residues. The V gene's germline CDR1 is LNHDA and CDR2 SQIVND (reference sequence). The junction had 11 bases not matched to a gene; V was cut back by 7 bases and J by 0 bases. CDR3 sequence reads: CASKRTGGLISNQPQHF. In DNA, the CDR3 is TGTGCCAGTAAGAGAACAGGGGGGTTAATTAGCAATCAGCCCCAGCATTTT.

This sequence joins TRBV27 and TRBJ1-2; D gene ambiguous. The germline V gene encodes CDR1 MNHEY and CDR2 SMNVEV (reference sequence). Trimming stripped 0 bases from V and 5 bases from J, with 10 bases between. CDR3 length: 14 amino acids. The CDR3 nucleotides are TGTGCCAGCAGTTTATCACCTGACCCTTATGGCTACACCTTC. This encodes CASSLSPDPYGYTF.